This is a list of T cell receptor beta chains from one sample in a study of cytotoxic CD8 clonotypes in ibrutinib-treated CLL. Produced via immunoSEQ multiplex PCR; TCRdb's table is partial and in-frame only. The repertoire holds 110,000 to 150,000 clones, with about 80% as singletons. This material consisted of PBMCs, taken after 12 months of ibrutinib treatment. Receptors were obtained from a human donor with chronic lymphocytic leukemia. Both conserved end residues are part of each CDR3. D genes are given only for firm matches. Some rows have no size entry. The others give once, few or many, or a class for an expanded clone.

j_gene | abundance | d_gene | v_gene | CDR3aa | CDR3nt
TRBJ2-7 | NA | TRBD2 | TRBV7-2 | CASSLVRLAGVFYEQYF | TGTGCCAGCAGCTTAGTTCGGCTAGCGGGAGTATTTTACGAGCAGTACTTC
TRBJ2-5 | NA | NA | TRBV1 | CTSSQRVWRETQYF | TGCACCAGCAGCCAACGGGTTTGGCGAGAGACCCAGTACTTC
TRBJ1-2 | NA | TRBD1 | TRBV7-9 | CASIIFGQGGYTF | TGTGCCAGCATCATTTTTGGACAGGGAGGCTACACCTTC
TRBJ2-2 | NA | NA | TRBV6-5 | CASSYEGSTGELFF | TGTGCCAGCAGTTACGAGGGAAGCACCGGGGAGCTGTTTTTT
TRBJ2-2 | NA | NA | TRBV18 | CASSPQTPNTGELFF | TGTGCCAGCTCACCCCAGACTCCGAACACCGGGGAGCTGTTTTTT
TRBJ2-7 | NA | TRBD2 | TRBV2 | CASSGSSGRGYEQYF | TGTGCCAGCAGCGGGAGTAGCGGGAGGGGCTACGAGCAGTACTTC
TRBJ2-7 | NA | NA | TRBV5-6 | CASSRTFYEQYF | TGTGCCAGCAGCAGGACCTTCTACGAGCAGTACTTC
TRBJ2-7 | NA | NA | TRBV7-9 | CASSSPFAASYEQYF | TGTGCCAGCAGCTCACCTTTCGCGGCTTCCTACGAGCAGTACTTC
TRBJ2-2 | NA | NA | TRBV5-1 | CASSLGSGTGELFF | TGCGCCAGCAGCTTGGGGTCTGGAACCGGGGAGCTGTTTTTT
TRBJ2-3 | once | TRBD2 | TRBV11-3 | CASSSGLAGGRGDTQYF | TGTGCCAGCAGCTCGGGACTAGCGGGAGGCCGAGGAGATACGCAGTATTTT